This TCR beta chain was captured by sequencing in a study of blood T cell repertoires in COVID-19. This CDR3 is built from 19 residues. From germline, CDR1 is MNHEY and CDR2 SVGEGT. V lost 4 bases and J lost 0, with 22 bases in between. Sequencing used immunoSEQ multiplex PCR; TCRdb keeps in-frame clones, though not all of them. The sample lists roughly 330,000 clones, approximately 86% seen once, with roughly a tenth in the top ten. Sequencing used peripheral blood. The clonotype was recovered from a man in his thirties or forties with COVID-19, enrolled during active disease. The chain is built from TRBV6-2 or TRBV6-3 and TRBJ1-5; possibly TRBD1 for D (6 bases). The CDR3 loop is CASSFETGTEAYSNQPQHF. Written as DNA, the CDR3 is TGTGCCAGCAGTTTTGAAACAGGGACGGAGGCCTATAGCAATCAGCCCCAGCATTTT.